Here is one T cell receptor (beta chain) with its context. This entry comes from a study of CD8 T cells in Susac syndrome. After extraction with the RNeasy kit, about 0.45 to 1 ug of the RNA was reverse transcribed using random hexamers. TCRdb analysed the immunoSEQ multiplex PCR reads with MiXCR anew, one entry per CDR3 protein. The sample holds about 60,000 distinct CDR3 sequences, 90% to 95% seen once. CDR1 SNHLY and CDR2 FYNNEI come from the germline V gene. V shed 2 bases and J shed 6 bases, with 14 bases lying between them. The CDR3 covers 15 residues. The chain links TRBV2 to TRBJ1-5; perhaps TRBD1 as D (6 bases). Source material: CD8+ T cells from PBMCs. The clonotype originates from a human donor in good health. CDR3 residues: CASSERTEKSQPQHF. In DNA form, the CDR3 reads TGTGCCAGCAGTGAAAGGACAGAAAAGTCTCAGCCCCAGCATTTT.